These 10 T cell receptor beta chains originate from one sample sequenced in a study of cytomegalovirus exposure and HLA in healthy donors. With 60 Vbeta and 13 Jbeta primers, the PCR was carried out. Clones were sequenced by immunoSEQ multiplex PCR, and TCRdb holds only the in-frame ones, with some missing. The data show 50,000 to 80,000 clones, and the top ten clones hold 3.5% to 4%. The sequenced sample consisted of PBMCs. The source of these receptors is a woman aged 18-30 years in good health and CMV-seronegative.

This chain connects TRBV29-1 to TRBJ1-2, with D perhaps matching TRBD1 (5 bases). The CDR3 loop spans 13 amino acids. With 4 bases removed from V and 4 bases from J, the gap between germline ends came to 13 bases. The germline V gene encodes CDR1 SQVTM and CDR2 ANQGSEA. CDR3 sequence (DNA): TGCAGCGTTGCTGCGGGACCCAGCTATGGCTACACCTTC. Protein product: CSVAAGPSYGYTF.

The chain couples TRBV2 to TRBJ2-1; 9 bases match TRBD2. Looked up from germline, CDR1 is SNHLY and CDR2 is FYNNEI. The J segment lost 7 bases and the V segment lost 10 bases, leaving 11 bases of the junction unmatched. CDR3 length equals 14 residues. For the CDR3, the DNA is TGTGCCACCATGCCGGGACTAGCCCTTAATGAGCAGTTCTTC. This sequence encodes CATMPGLALNEQFF.

The chain joins TRBV6-6 to TRBJ2-1; 7 bases map to TRBD2. With 2 bases clipped from V and 0 bases from J, the junction kept 4 bases outside the gene matches. The CDR3 loop spans 16 amino acids. CDR1 is MNHNY and CDR2 is SVGAGI in the germline V gene (reference sequence). CDR3 nucleotide sequence: TGTGCCAGCAGTTACGGAGGCGGGAGCTCCTACAATGAGCAGTTCTTC. Translating it yields CASSYGGGSSYNEQFF.

The chain couples TRBV30 to TRBJ2-7; TRBD1 agrees at 7 bases. Germline V CDR1 and CDR2: GTSNPN, SVGIG (reference sequence). The V and J ends lost 2 bases and 2 bases, in that order; junction bases with no gene match: 6. The CDR3 runs 14 residues. DNA of the CDR3: TGTGCCTGGAGTTCCGCGACAGGGACCTACGAGCAGTACTTC. It codes for CAWSSATGTYEQYF. The full variable domain, completed using reference TRBV30 and TRBJ2-7, is SQTIHQWPATLVQPVGSPLSLECTVEGTSNPNLYWYRQAAGRGLQLLFYSVGIGQISSEVPQNLSASRPQDRQFILSSKKLLLSDSGFYLCAWSSATGTYEQYFGPGTRLTVT.

The rearrangement uses TRBV5-4 and TRBJ2-3, with D possibly matching TRBD2 (5 bases). Deletions cut 2 bases from V and 1 base from J, with 14 bases between. Per germline, CDR1 SGHNT and CDR2 YYREEE (reference sequence). The CDR3 spans 16 residues. CDR3 protein: CASSFRRLFGTDTQYF. DNA for the CDR3: TGTGCCAGCAGCTTTCGGAGGTTGTTTGGCACAGATACGCAGTATTTT.

The chain is built from TRBV29-1 and TRBJ1-2; TRBD1 is a possible D gene (5 bases). CDR1 SQVTM and CDR2 ANQGSEA come from the germline V gene. The CDR3 spans 12 residues. V dropped 0 bases and J dropped 6 bases, with 8 bases sitting between them. CDR3 in amino acids: CSVEDLTDGYTF. The CDR3 nucleotides read TGCAGCGTTGAAGACTTGACAGATGGCTACACCTTC.

This clone is large by frequency. This chain connects TRBV6-4 to TRBJ2-7; TRBD1 aligns across 9 bases. Germline lookup yields CDR1 MRHNA and CDR2 SNTAGT. V trimming: 7 bases; J trimming: 2 bases; junction bases outside the gene matches: 12. The CDR3 has 16 residues. CDR3 region: CASKRSSNRGPYEQYF. CDR3 coding DNA: TGTGCCAGCAAACGGTCCAGCAACAGGGGGCCCTACGAGCAGTACTTC.

This chain links TRBV6-4 with TRBJ2-3; TRBD2 matches 9 bases. The V and J ends lost 1 base and 0 bases, in that order; junction bases with no gene match: 2. The CDR3 sequence is 16 residues long. Germline V gene lookup returns CDR1 MRHNA and CDR2 SNTAGT. The CDR3 DNA is TGTGCCAGCAGTGACTTAGCGGGAGTCAGCACAGATACGCAGTATTTT. It yields the protein CASSDLAGVSTDTQYF.

A remark on this clone: A read error may account for a junction end that differs from germline. This chain links TRBV7-7 with TRBJ2-2; 12 bases are a match to TRBD1. Germline V gene lookup returns CDR1 SSHAT and CDR2 FNYEAQ (reference sequence). The CDR3 loop spans 17 amino acids. The DNA of the CDR3 is TGTGCTAGCAGCTTAGTTCCGACCGGGACAGGGGGCCGGGAGCTGTTTTTT. It translates to CASSLVPTGTGGRELFF.

The chain combines TRBV6-5 with TRBJ1-6; 7 bases align to TRBD1. The V gene end was trimmed by 2 bases and the J gene end by 7 bases; junction bases not matched to a gene: 2. Germline assignment: CDR1 MNHEY and CDR2 SVGAGI. This CDR3 is built from 14 residues. For the CDR3, the DNA is TGTGCCAGCAGTTACACAGGGGCGAATTCACCCCTCCACTTT. It translates to CASSYTGANSPLHF.